This TCR beta chain was documented in a study of shared clonotypes between healthy human individuals. CDR1 and CDR2 (germline): SGDLS, YYNGEE. The CDR3 has 15 amino acids. J lost 5 bases, V lost 0 bases, and 7 bases had no gene match. The table came from immunoSEQ multiplex PCR; TCRdb's copy has only in-frame clones and leaves some out. The sample gives some 320,000 clones, around 90% of which show up once; roughly 15% is in the top ten. Study-wide results and caveats: Clonotype sharing across several donors was observed for around 5% of naive CD4 clonotypes.

This clone was seen many times. Its antigen remains unidentified. The TCR was taken from a young man in good health. V gene TRBV9 combines with J gene TRBJ2-7, with 8 bases aligning to TRBD2. Material for sequencing was memory CD8+ T cells sorted from blood. Specified subset: CD45RO+ cells pooled with CCR7-negative TemRA cells. The CDR3 DNA sequence: TGTGCCAGCAGCGTAGCCGGGACTAGAGAGGACGAGCAGTACTTC. It yields the protein CASSVAGTREDEQYF.